Listed below are T cell receptor beta chains from one sample, sequenced in a study of long-term antiretroviral therapy in people with HIV. Clones were sequenced by immunoSEQ multiplex PCR, and TCRdb holds only the in-frame ones, with some missing. The data contain around 30,000 clones, nearly 95% of them singletons. The sample consisted of unsorted PBMCs, taken 6.2 years after starting antiretroviral therapy. These receptors were obtained from a man aged 35 to 55 with HIV. Each CDR3 is given with its conserved first and last residue. The order of the fields is clone size, V gene, J gene, D gene, CDR3 protein, CDR3 DNA. D genes are given only for firm matches. Not all rows give a size; the values are once, few, many and, for expanded clones, a class.

clone size: NA
V gene: TRBV11-2
J gene: TRBJ1-2
D gene: NA
CDR3 protein: CASSPGLNYGYTF
CDR3 DNA: TGTGCCAGCAGCCCCGGTCTTAACTATGGCTACACCTTC

clone size: NA
V gene: TRBV5-1
J gene: TRBJ2-5
D gene: NA
CDR3 protein: CASSWPQETQYF
CDR3 DNA: TGCGCCAGCAGCTGGCCTCAAGAGACCCAGTACTTC

clone size: NA
V gene: TRBV7-9
J gene: TRBJ1-2
D gene: NA
CDR3 protein: CASSAPQGMVFGYTF
CDR3 DNA: TGTGCCAGCAGCGCCCCCCAGGGGATGGTTTTCGGCTACACCTTC

clone size: NA
V gene: TRBV29-1
J gene: TRBJ1-2
D gene: TRBD1
CDR3 protein: CSVEARQGEGYTF
CDR3 DNA: TGCAGCGTTGAAGCCCGACAGGGAGAGGGCTACACCTTC

clone size: NA
V gene: TRBV5-1
J gene: TRBJ2-1
D gene: NA
CDR3 protein: CASSLPGRGSYNEQFF
CDR3 DNA: TGCGCCAGCAGCTTGCCCGGACGGGGCTCCTACAATGAGCAGTTCTTC

clone size: NA
V gene: TRBV9
J gene: TRBJ2-7
D gene: NA
CDR3 protein: CASSPNQDSGYEQYF
CDR3 DNA: TGTGCCAGCAGCCCAAATCAGGACAGCGGCTACGAGCAGTACTTC

clone size: NA
V gene: TRBV5-8
J gene: TRBJ2-3
D gene: NA
CDR3 protein: CASSGTGRTDTQYF
CDR3 DNA: TGTGCCAGCAGCGGAACGGGACGCACAGATACGCAGTATTTT

clone size: NA
V gene: TRBV5-5
J gene: TRBJ1-2
D gene: NA
CDR3 protein: CASSLPGTTNYGYTF
CDR3 DNA: TGTGCCAGCAGCTTGCCTGGGACGACGAACTATGGCTACACCTTC

clone size: NA
V gene: TRBV28
J gene: TRBJ1-5
D gene: TRBD1
CDR3 protein: CASSSNRGNQPQHF
CDR3 DNA: TGTGCCAGCAGTTCAAACAGGGGAAATCAGCCCCAGCATTTT

clone size: NA
V gene: TRBV7-9
J gene: TRBJ2-7
D gene: TRBD1
CDR3 protein: CASSTGQLYEQYF
CDR3 DNA: TGTGCCAGCAGCACGGGACAGCTATACGAGCAGTACTTC

clone size: NA
V gene: TRBV15
J gene: TRBJ1-4
D gene: NA
CDR3 protein: CATSRVDEKLFF
CDR3 DNA: TGTGCCACCAGCAGAGTGGACGAAAAACTGTTTTTT

clone size: NA
V gene: TRBV5-5
J gene: TRBJ2-7
D gene: TRBD2
CDR3 protein: CASSLSGWSGGGSYF
CDR3 DNA: TGTGCCAGCAGCTTATCAGGCTGGAGCGGGGGTGGTTCGTACTTC

clone size: once
V gene: TRBV5-5
J gene: TRBJ1-2
D gene: NA
CDR3 protein: CASSSPAANYGYTF
CDR3 DNA: TGTGCCAGCAGCTCACCCGCTGCTAACTATGGCTACACCTTC

clone size: NA
V gene: TRBV18
J gene: TRBJ1-6
D gene: TRBD1
CDR3 protein: CASSQLIRGNNSPLHF
CDR3 DNA: TGTGCCAGCTCACAACTGATCAGGGGGAACAATTCACCCCTCCACTTT

clone size: NA
V gene: TRBV19
J gene: TRBJ2-5
D gene: NA
CDR3 protein: CASSIDPFSAETQYF
CDR3 DNA: TGTGCCAGTAGTATAGATCCTTTTAGCGCGGAGACCCAGTACTTC

clone size: once
V gene: TRBV5-4
J gene: TRBJ2-1
D gene: TRBD2
CDR3 protein: CASSLGSGNYNEQFF
CDR3 DNA: TGTGCCAGCAGCTTGGGTAGCGGGAACTACAATGAGCAGTTCTTC

clone size: few
V gene: TRBV28
J gene: TRBJ2-3
D gene: NA
CDR3 protein: CASSLGRTVAADTQYF
CDR3 DNA: TGTGCCAGCAGTCTCGGACGGACGGTGGCTGCAGATACGCAGTATTTT

clone size: NA
V gene: TRBV6-1
J gene: TRBJ1-6
D gene: NA
CDR3 protein: CASSEARGPKGPLHF
CDR3 DNA: TGTGCCAGCAGTGAAGCACGGGGCCCTAAGGGACCCCTCCACTTT

clone size: NA
V gene: TRBV28
J gene: TRBJ2-3
D gene: NA
CDR3 protein: CASSPLVPDTQYF
CDR3 DNA: TGTGCCAGCAGTCCGCTTGTCCCAGATACGCAGTATTTT

clone size: NA
V gene: TRBV12-5
J gene: TRBJ2-3
D gene: TRBD2
CDR3 protein: CASGLGHSLVRGNTDTQYF
CDR3 DNA: TGTGCTAGTGGTTTGGGACACTCTCTGGTGCGGGGGAACACAGATACGCAGTATTTT

clone size: NA
V gene: TRBV7-9
J gene: TRBJ2-3
D gene: TRBD2
CDR3 protein: CASSPSGEWTDTQYF
CDR3 DNA: TGTGCCAGCAGCCCCAGCGGGGAATGGACAGATACGCAGTATTTT

clone size: NA
V gene: TRBV6-5
J gene: TRBJ2-7
D gene: NA
CDR3 protein: CASSRGSTLEQYF
CDR3 DNA: TGTGCCAGCTCTAGGGGGTCTACGCTGGAGCAGTACTTC

clone size: NA
V gene: TRBV18
J gene: TRBJ1-5
D gene: TRBD1
CDR3 protein: CASSGTGGSKSNQPQHF
CDR3 DNA: TGTGCCAGCTCAGGGACAGGGGGTTCCAAGAGCAATCAGCCCCAGCATTTT

clone size: NA
V gene: TRBV4-3
J gene: TRBJ2-1
D gene: NA
CDR3 protein: CASSQGTREQFF
CDR3 DNA: TGCGCCAGCAGCCAGGGAACGCGTGAGCAGTTCTTC

clone size: NA
V gene: TRBV6-6
J gene: TRBJ2-1
D gene: NA
CDR3 protein: CASSYRGGEQFF
CDR3 DNA: TGTGCCAGCAGTTACAGGGGAGGAGAGCAGTTCTTC

clone size: NA
V gene: TRBV7-3
J gene: TRBJ2-1
D gene: NA
CDR3 protein: CASSLSRSAYNEQFF
CDR3 DNA: TGTGCCAGCAGCTTAAGTCGGTCGGCCTACAATGAGCAGTTCTTC

clone size: NA
V gene: TRBV18
J gene: TRBJ2-3
D gene: NA
CDR3 protein: CASSPLRIQVAQDTQYF
CDR3 DNA: TGTGCCAGCTCACCCCTTCGGATCCAGGTCGCTCAAGATACGCAGTATTTT

clone size: NA
V gene: TRBV19
J gene: TRBJ1-1
D gene: TRBD1
CDR3 protein: CASSTPTTGGSEAFF
CDR3 DNA: TGTGCCAGTAGTACGCCAACGACAGGGGGCAGTGAAGCTTTCTTT

clone size: NA
V gene: TRBV18
J gene: TRBJ2-5
D gene: NA
CDR3 protein: CASSPLAAETQYF
CDR3 DNA: TGTGCCAGCTCACCACTAGCGGCAGAGACCCAGTACTTC

clone size: NA
V gene: TRBV5-1
J gene: TRBJ2-3
D gene: NA
CDR3 protein: CASSLGGRGTDTQYF
CDR3 DNA: TGCGCCAGCAGCTTGGGGGGGCGAGGCACAGATACGCAGTATTTT

clone size: NA
V gene: TRBV7-9
J gene: TRBJ2-2
D gene: NA
CDR3 protein: CASSFLGTGTGELFF
CDR3 DNA: TGTGCCAGCAGCTTTCTGGGCACAGGCACCGGGGAGCTGTTTTTT

clone size: NA
V gene: TRBV7-2
J gene: TRBJ2-7
D gene: NA
CDR3 protein: CASSPGYPIGNEQYF
CDR3 DNA: TGTGCCAGCAGCCCAGGGTACCCGATAGGCAACGAGCAGTACTTC

clone size: NA
V gene: TRBV7-6
J gene: TRBJ2-7
D gene: NA
CDR3 protein: CASSLPYYEQYF
CDR3 DNA: TGTGCCAGCAGCTTACCGTACTACGAGCAGTACTTC

clone size: NA
V gene: TRBV15
J gene: TRBJ2-7
D gene: NA
CDR3 protein: CATSSFPGARGYEQYF
CDR3 DNA: TGTGCCACCAGCAGCTTCCCTGGGGCTCGGGGCTACGAGCAGTACTTC

clone size: NA
V gene: TRBV2
J gene: TRBJ2-7
D gene: NA
CDR3 protein: CATGFSYEQYF
CDR3 DNA: TGTGCCACAGGGTTCTCCTACGAGCAGTACTTC

clone size: NA
V gene: TRBV7-2
J gene: TRBJ2-1
D gene: TRBD2
CDR3 protein: CASSLDYRLAGQKQFF
CDR3 DNA: TGTGCCAGCAGCTTAGATTATAGACTAGCGGGACAGAAGCAGTTCTTC